This T cell receptor beta chain was found in a study of CD8 T cells in ankylosing spondylitis. The study, taken as a whole, reports: Relatively rare in peripheral blood, disease-linked clones were also CD8+. Disease-linked clones reportedly concentrated significantly in matched ankylosing spondylitis synovial fluid. Earlier literature documents some of the motif variants in reactive arthritis synovial fluid and blood. Characteristic, it appeared, of ankylosing spondylitis blood was a TCR beta motif of eight or nine highly homologous variants.

On this clonotype itself: Its specificity is unknown.

The CDR3 length is 15 residues. In making TCR beta libraries, quantitative 5'-RACE with molecular barcodes was used. Each CDR3 protein is one row after TCRdb ran MiXCR on the 5' RACE reads. The sample yields around 540,000 distinct CDR3 sequences, about 13% seen once. The sequencing input was blood, either unsorted or a sorted T cell fraction (not recorded which). The source is a male donor with ankylosing spondylitis. The chain uses TRBV21-1 and TRBJ2-5; TRBD2 was called by the table and not checked on the DNA. TRBV21-1 is annotated as a pseudogene. CDR3 in DNA: TGTGCCAGCAGCAAAGGGGGAGGCCGAGCAGAGACCCAGTACTTC. Its protein product is CASSKGGGRAETQYF.